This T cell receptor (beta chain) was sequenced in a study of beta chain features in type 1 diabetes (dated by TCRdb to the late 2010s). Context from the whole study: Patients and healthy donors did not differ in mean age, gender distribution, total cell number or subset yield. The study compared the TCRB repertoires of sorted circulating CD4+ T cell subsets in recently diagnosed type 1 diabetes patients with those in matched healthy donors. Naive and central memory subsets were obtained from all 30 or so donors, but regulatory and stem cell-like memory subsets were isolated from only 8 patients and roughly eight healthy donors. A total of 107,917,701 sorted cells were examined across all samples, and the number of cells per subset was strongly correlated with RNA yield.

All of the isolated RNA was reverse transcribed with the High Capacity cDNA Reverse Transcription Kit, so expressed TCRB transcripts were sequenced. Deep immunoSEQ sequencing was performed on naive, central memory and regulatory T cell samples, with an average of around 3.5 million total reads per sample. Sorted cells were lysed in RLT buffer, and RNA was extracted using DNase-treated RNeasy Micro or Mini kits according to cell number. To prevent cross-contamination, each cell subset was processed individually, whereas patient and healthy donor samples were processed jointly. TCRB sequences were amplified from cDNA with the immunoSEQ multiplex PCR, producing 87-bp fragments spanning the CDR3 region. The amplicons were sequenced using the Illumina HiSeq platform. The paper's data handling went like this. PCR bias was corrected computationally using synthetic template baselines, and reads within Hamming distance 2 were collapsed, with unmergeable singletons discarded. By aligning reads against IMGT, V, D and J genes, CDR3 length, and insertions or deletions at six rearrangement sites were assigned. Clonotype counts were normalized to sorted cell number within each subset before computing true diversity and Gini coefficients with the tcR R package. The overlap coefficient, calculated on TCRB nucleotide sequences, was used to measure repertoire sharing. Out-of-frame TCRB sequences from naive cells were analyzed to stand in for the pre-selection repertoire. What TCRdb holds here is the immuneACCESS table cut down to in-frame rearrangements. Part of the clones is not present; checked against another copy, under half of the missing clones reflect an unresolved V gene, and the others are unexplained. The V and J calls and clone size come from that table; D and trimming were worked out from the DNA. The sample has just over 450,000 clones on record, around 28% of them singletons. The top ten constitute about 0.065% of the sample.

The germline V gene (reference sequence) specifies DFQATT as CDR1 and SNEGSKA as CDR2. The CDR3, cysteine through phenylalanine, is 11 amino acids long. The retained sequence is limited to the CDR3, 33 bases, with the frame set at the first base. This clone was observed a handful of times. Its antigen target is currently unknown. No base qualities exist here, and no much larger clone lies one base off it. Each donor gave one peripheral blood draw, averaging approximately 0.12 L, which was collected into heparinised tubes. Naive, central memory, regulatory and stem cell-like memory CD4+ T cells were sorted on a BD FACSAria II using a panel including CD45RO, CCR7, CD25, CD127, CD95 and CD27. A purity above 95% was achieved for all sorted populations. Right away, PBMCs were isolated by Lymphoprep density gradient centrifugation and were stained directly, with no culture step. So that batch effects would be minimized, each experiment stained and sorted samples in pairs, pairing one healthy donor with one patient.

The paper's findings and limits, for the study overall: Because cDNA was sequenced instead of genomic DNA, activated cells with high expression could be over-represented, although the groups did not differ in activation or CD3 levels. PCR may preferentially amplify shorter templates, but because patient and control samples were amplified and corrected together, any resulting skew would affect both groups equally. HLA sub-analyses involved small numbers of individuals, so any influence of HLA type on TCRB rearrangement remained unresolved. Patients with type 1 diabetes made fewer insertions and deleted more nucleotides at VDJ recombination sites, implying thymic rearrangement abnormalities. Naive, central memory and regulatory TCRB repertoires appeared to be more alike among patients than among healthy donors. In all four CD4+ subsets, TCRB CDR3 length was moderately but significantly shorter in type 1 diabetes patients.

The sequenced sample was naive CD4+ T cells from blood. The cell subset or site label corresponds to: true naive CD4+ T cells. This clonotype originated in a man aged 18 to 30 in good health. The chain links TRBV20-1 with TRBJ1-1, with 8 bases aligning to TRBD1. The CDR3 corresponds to CRTGVNTEAFF. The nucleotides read TGCAGGACAGGGGTGAACACTGAAGCTTTCTTT.